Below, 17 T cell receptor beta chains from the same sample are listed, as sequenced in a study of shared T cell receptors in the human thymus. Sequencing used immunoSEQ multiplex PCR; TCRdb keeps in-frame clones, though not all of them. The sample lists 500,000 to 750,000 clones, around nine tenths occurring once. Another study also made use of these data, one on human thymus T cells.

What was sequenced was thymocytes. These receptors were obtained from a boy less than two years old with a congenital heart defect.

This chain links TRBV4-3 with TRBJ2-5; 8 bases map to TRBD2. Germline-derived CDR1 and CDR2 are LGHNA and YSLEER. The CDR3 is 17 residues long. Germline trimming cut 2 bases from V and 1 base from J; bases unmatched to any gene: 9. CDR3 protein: CASSQTVAGLAQETQYF. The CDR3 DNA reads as TGCGCCAGCAGCCAAACCGTAGCGGGATTGGCCCAAGAGACCCAGTACTTC.

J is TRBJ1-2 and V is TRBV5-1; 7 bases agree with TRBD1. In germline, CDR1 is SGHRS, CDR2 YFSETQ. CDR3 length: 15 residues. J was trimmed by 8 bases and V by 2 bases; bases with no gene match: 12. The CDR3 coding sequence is TGCGCCAGCAGCTTACGTCCAGGGGGAGTGGTGGGCTACACCTTC. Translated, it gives CASSLRPGGVVGYTF.

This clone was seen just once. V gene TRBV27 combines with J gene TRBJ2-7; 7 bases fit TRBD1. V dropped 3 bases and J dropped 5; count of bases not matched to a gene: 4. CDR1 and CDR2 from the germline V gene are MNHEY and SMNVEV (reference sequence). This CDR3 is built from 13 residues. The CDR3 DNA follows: TGTGCCAGCAGTTTTCTTGACAGGGACGAGCAGTACTTC. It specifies CASSFLDRDEQYF.

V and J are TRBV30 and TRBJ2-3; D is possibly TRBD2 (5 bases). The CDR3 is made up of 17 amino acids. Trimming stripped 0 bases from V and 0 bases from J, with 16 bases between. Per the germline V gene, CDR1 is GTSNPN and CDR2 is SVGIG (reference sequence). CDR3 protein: CAWSVRSERTSTDTQYF. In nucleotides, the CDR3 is TGTGCCTGGAGTGTACGCAGCGAGCGGACTAGCACAGATACGCAGTATTTT.

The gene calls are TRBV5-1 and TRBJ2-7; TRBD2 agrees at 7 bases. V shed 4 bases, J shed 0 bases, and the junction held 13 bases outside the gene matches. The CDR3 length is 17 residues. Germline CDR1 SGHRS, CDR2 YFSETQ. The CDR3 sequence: CASSQVGTKRVSYEQYF. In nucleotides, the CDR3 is TGCGCCAGCAGCCAGGTTGGGACTAAGCGGGTCTCCTACGAGCAGTACTTC. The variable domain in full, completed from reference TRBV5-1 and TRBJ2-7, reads KAGVTQTPRYLIKTRGQQVTLSCSPISGHRSVSWYQQTPGQGLQFLFEYFSETQRNKGNFPGRFSGRQFSNSRSEMNVSTLELGDSALYLCASSQVGTKRVSYEQYFGPGTRLTVT.

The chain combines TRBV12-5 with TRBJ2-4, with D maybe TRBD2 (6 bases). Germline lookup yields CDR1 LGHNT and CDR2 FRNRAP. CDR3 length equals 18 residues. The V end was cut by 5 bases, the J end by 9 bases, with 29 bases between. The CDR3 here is CASGQPPPGQGGFGIQYF. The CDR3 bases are TGTGCTAGTGGTCAACCCCCTCCAGGGCAGGGAGGCTTCGGCATTCAGTACTTC.

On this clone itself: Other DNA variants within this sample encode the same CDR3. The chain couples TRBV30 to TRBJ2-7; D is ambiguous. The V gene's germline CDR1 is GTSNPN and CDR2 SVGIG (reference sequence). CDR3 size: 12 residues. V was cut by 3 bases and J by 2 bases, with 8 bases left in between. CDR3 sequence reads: CAWSPGTYEQYF. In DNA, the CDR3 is TGTGCCTGGAGCCCAGGAACCTACGAGCAGTACTTC.

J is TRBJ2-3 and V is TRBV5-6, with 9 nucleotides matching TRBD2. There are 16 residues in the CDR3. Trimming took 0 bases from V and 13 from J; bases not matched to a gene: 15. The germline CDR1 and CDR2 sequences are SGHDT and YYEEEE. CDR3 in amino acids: CASSLGGDVREGDKYF. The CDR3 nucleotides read TGTGCCAGCAGCTTGGGGGGGGATGTGCGGGAGGGCGACAAGTATTTT.

CDR3 sequence (DNA): TGTGCCAGCAGTCCCAGGGTTGAAAACACTGAAGCTTTCTTT. Translated: CASSPRVENTEAFF. The V and J genes are TRBV27 and TRBJ1-1, with a tentative D call TRBD1 (5 bases). CDR3 size: 14 residues. Germline V lookup: CDR1 MNHEY, CDR2 SMNVEV (reference sequence). V was trimmed by 5 bases and J by 2 bases, leaving 12 bases between them.

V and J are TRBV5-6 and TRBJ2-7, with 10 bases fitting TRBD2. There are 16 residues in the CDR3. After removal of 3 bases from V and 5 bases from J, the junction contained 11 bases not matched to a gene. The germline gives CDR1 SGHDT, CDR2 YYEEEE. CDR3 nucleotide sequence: TGTGCCAGCAGCTGGGGTCCTAGCGGGAGTGTAAACGAGCAGTACTTC. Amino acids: CASSWGPSGSVNEQYF.

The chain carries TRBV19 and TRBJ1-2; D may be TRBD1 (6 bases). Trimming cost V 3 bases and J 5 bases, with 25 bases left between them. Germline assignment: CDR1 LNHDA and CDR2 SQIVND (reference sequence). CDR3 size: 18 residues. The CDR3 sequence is CASSMVGAGVGDSYGYTF. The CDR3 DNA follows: TGTGCCAGTAGTATGGTGGGGGCAGGGGTAGGGGATTCTTATGGCTACACCTTC.

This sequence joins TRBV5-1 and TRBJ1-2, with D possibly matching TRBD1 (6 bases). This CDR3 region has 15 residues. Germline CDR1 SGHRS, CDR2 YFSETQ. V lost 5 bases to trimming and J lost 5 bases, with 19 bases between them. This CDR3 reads CASRPGQQGYYGYTF. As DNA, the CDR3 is TGCGCCAGCAGGCCGGGACAACAGGGATATTATGGCTACACCTTC. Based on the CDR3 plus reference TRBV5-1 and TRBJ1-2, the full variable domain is KAGVTQTPRYLIKTRGQQVTLSCSPISGHRSVSWYQQTPGQGLQFLFEYFSETQRNKGNFPGRFSGRQFSNSRSEMNVSTLELGDSALYLCASRPGQQGYYGYTFGSGTRLTVV.

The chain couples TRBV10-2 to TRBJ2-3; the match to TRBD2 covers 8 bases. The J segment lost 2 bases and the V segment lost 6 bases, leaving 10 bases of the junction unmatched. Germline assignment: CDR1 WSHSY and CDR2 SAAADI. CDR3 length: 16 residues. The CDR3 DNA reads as TGCGCCAGCAGGAGGAGGGGACTAGGAGTCACAGATACGCAGTATTTT. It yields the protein CASRRRGLGVTDTQYF.

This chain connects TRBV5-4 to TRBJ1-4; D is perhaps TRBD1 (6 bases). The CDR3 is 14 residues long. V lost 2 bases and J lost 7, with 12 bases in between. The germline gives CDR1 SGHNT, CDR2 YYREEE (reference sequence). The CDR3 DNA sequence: TGTGCCAGCAGCTTCTATGGGGGCGGTGAAAAACTGTTTTTT. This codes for CASSFYGGGEKLFF. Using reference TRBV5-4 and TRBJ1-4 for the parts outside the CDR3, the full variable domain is ETGVTQSPTHLIKTRGQQVTLRCSSQSGHNTVSWYQQALGQGPQFIFQYYREEENGRGNFPPRFSGLQFPNYSSELNVNALELDDSALYLCASSFYGGGEKLFFGSGTQLSVL.

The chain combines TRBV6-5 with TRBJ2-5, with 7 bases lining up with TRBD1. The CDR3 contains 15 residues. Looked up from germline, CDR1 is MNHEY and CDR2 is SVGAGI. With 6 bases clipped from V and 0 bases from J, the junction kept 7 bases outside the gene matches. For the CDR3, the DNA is TGTGCCAGCAGATCACTCGGGACAGACCAAGAGACCCAGTACTTC. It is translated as CASRSLGTDQETQYF.

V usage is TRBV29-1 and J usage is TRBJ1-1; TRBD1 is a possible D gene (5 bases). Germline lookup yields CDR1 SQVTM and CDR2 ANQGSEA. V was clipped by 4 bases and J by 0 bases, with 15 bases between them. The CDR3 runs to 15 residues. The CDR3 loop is CSVARRGGVNTEAFF. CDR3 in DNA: TGCAGCGTTGCCCGACGGGGGGGGGTGAACACTGAAGCTTTCTTT. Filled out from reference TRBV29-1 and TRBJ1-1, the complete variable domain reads SAVISQKPSRDICQRGTSLTIQCQVDSQVTMMFWYRQQPGQSLTLIATANQGSEATYESGFVIDKFPISRPNLTFSTLTVSNMSPEDSSIYLCSVARRGGVNTEAFFGQGTRLTVV.

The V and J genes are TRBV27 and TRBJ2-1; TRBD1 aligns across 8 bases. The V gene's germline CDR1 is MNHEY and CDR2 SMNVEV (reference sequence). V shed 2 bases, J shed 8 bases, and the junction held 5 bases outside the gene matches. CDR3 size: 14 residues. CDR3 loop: CASSLVSGGHEQFF. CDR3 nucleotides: TGTGCCAGCAGTTTAGTGTCAGGGGGCCATGAGCAGTTCTTC.